The 24 T cell receptor beta chains in this list originate from one sample, sequenced in a study of shared clonotypes between healthy human individuals. Positive CCR7 selection of CD45RO-negative cells yielded the naive CD8 cells, and terminally differentiated effector memory CD45RA+ cells were excluded. Some clones are missing from TCRdb's copy, which holds only in-frame ones; the method was immunoSEQ multiplex PCR. Among around 2.1 million clones listed, around 93% were seen once. Input material: naive CD8+ T cells from PBMCs. These receptors were obtained from a man aged 18-30 years in good health. Some clones in this sample may be carry-over from other donors' samples.

This chain joins TRBV11-1 and TRBJ2-3; 7 bases line up with TRBD1. Trimming took 5 bases from V and 6 from J; bases not matched to a gene: 14. CDR3 size: 16 residues. Germline CDR1 reads SGHAT; CDR2 reads FQDESV (reference sequence). This chain's CDR3 is CASSLPLGTAMDTQYF. Here the CDR3 DNA reads TGTGCCAGCAGCCTACCGTTGGGGACAGCGATGGATACGCAGTATTTT. Variable domain in full (rest from reference TRBV11-1 and TRBJ2-3): EAEVAQSPRYKITEKSQAVAFWCDPISGHATLYWYRQILGQGPELLVQFQDESVVDDSQLPKDRFSAERLKGVDSTLKIQPAELGDSAMYLCASSLPLGTAMDTQYFGPGTRLTVL.

The chain carries TRBV9 and TRBJ1-2, with D possibly TRBD1 on 5 matching bases. CDR1 and CDR2 (germline): SGDLS, YYNGEE. This CDR3 contains 13 residues. Trimming pared 3 bases from V and 8 bases from J, leaving 14 bases between. CDR3 residues: CASSGSNRLGYTF. In DNA form, the CDR3 reads TGTGCCAGCAGCGGAAGTAACAGGCTAGGCTACACCTTC.

The chain joins TRBV6-5 to TRBJ2-4; D may be TRBD1 (5 bases). The V gene's germline CDR1 is MNHEY and CDR2 SVGAGI. The CDR3 length is 14 residues. Between the trimmed V and J ends, which lost 5 bases and 1 base, there was a span of 9 bases. CDR3 sequence reads: CASSQRQAKNIQYF. CDR3 coding DNA: TGTGCCAGCAGTCAGAGACAGGCCAAAAACATTCAGTACTTC.

The V gene is TRBV9, the J gene TRBJ2-7; TRBD1 agrees at 8 bases. The CDR3 is 14 residues long. Germline V gene lookup returns CDR1 SGDLS and CDR2 YYNGEE. J was trimmed by 6 bases and V by 4 bases; bases with no gene match: 9. CDR3 nucleotides: TGTGCCAGCAGCCCTCGACAGGGGCTCAGCGAGCAGTACTTC. As protein: CASSPRQGLSEQYF.

The V gene is TRBV13, the J gene TRBJ1-1; 8 bases match TRBD1. The CDR3 runs to 14 residues. The V gene's germline CDR1 is PRHDT and CDR2 FYEKMQ (reference sequence). V shed 5 bases, J shed 8 bases, and the junction held 10 bases outside the gene matches. The CDR3 is CASSPGTGIKEAFF. CDR3 DNA: TGTGCCAGCAGCCCCGGGACAGGTATTAAAGAAGCTTTCTTT. Full variable domain (missing parts from reference TRBV13 and TRBJ1-1): AAGVIQSPRHLIKEKRETATLKCYPIPRHDTVYWYQQGPGQDPQFLISFYEKMQSDKGSIPDRFSAQQFSDYHSELNMSSLELGDSALYFCASSPGTGIKEAFFGQGTRLTVV.

The chain's CDR3 is CASSQTREGYEKLFF. For the CDR3, the DNA is TGCGCCAGCAGCCAAACCAGGGAGGGGTATGAAAAACTGTTTTTT. The chain links TRBV4-1 to TRBJ1-4; D might be TRBD1 (5 bases). Trimming removed 2 bases at V and 6 bases at J, with 13 bases between. CDR1 is MGHRA, CDR2 YSYEKL, per germline. This CDR3 has 15 residues.

The chain is built from TRBV28 and TRBJ2-2, with D unclear. CDR3 length: 15 amino acids. Germline V gene sequence: CDR1 MDHEN, CDR2 SYDVKM. The V and J ends lost 1 base and 5 bases respectively, with 11 bases between them. The CDR3 is CASSLFGPNTGELFF. The CDR3 nucleotides are TGTGCCAGCAGTTTATTTGGGCCAAATACCGGGGAGCTGTTTTTT.

With respect to this clone: This CDR3 is also generated by other DNA sequences in the sample. V and J are TRBV28 and TRBJ1-5, with TRBD1 matching 8 bases. This CDR3 contains 15 residues. The germline gives CDR1 MDHEN, CDR2 SYDVKM. Trimming removed 3 bases from V and 2 bases from J; junction bases left unmatched: 3. DNA for the CDR3: TGTGCCAGCAGTTTGCAGGGGGCGGGCAATCAGCCCCAGCATTTT. This encodes CASSLQGAGNQPQHF.

The V gene is TRBV7-8, the J gene TRBJ1-5; a possible D gene is TRBD1 (5 bases). The CDR3 loop spans 16 amino acids. Per the germline V gene, CDR1 is SGHVS and CDR2 is FQNEAQ. Deletions cut 1 base from V and 0 bases from J, with 10 bases between. CDR3 residues: CASSLVGTGSNQPQHF. The CDR3 bases are TGTGCCAGCAGCTTAGTCGGGACGGGTAGCAATCAGCCCCAGCATTTT.

As regards this clone: This CDR3 is also generated by other DNA sequences in the sample. J is TRBJ1-2 and V is TRBV27, with D possibly being TRBD1 (5 bases). The CDR3 loop spans 13 amino acids. The ends were cut back, 3 bases at V and 4 bases at J, with 9 bases in the middle. Germline-derived CDR1 and CDR2 are MNHEY and SMNVEV (reference sequence). CDR3 residues: CASSFGQSYGYTF. CDR3 sequence (DNA): TGTGCCAGCAGTTTTGGACAAAGCTATGGCTACACCTTC.

The chain is built from TRBV27 and TRBJ2-1, with D uncertain. Deletions cut 5 bases from V and 2 bases from J, with 7 bases between. The V gene's germline CDR1 is MNHEY and CDR2 SMNVEV (reference sequence). This CDR3 has 13 amino acids. The CDR3 sequence is CASSNRAYNEQFF. The CDR3 region has the DNA TGTGCCAGCAGTAATAGGGCCTACAATGAGCAGTTCTTC.

The chain recombines TRBV2 with TRBJ1-5; D gene ambiguous. CDR3 length: 15 residues. Looked up from germline, CDR1 is SNHLY and CDR2 is FYNNEI. V dropped 0 bases and J dropped 2 bases, with 8 bases sitting between them. The CDR3, as DNA: TGTGCCAGCAGTGAAGCCAGTGTGGGCAATCAGCCCCAGCATTTT. It encodes CASSEASVGNQPQHF.

The chain combines TRBV28 with TRBJ1-1; D remains unclear. With 5 bases removed from V and 2 bases from J, the gap between germline ends came to 9 bases. Looked up from germline, CDR1 is MDHEN and CDR2 is SYDVKM. The CDR3 covers 13 residues. The CDR3 here is CASSPPPNTEAFF. The DNA for the CDR3 is TGTGCCAGCAGTCCACCCCCAAACACTGAAGCTTTCTTT. Using reference TRBV28 and TRBJ1-1 for the parts outside the CDR3, the full variable domain is DVKVTQSSRYLVKRTGEKVFLECVQDMDHENMFWYRQDPGLGLRLIYFSYDVKMKEKGDIPEGYSVSREKKERFSLILESASTNQTSMYLCASSPPPNTEAFFGQGTRLTVV.

The chain uses TRBV20-1 and TRBJ2-5; perhaps D is TRBD1 or TRBD2 (6 bases each). The CDR3 covers 11 residues. Per the germline V gene, CDR1 is DFQATT and CDR2 is SNEGSKA (reference sequence). CDR3 sequence: CRGGIQETQYF. DNA for the CDR3: TGCAGGGGGGGCATCCAAGAGACCCAGTACTTC.

This CDR3 is CASSLGGLTSAGFDTIYF. The CDR3, as DNA: TGTGCCAGCAGCTTAGGAGGACTTACCTCCGCGGGGTTCGACACCATATATTTT. The chain is built from TRBV13 and TRBJ1-3; no clear D gene. This CDR3 has 18 amino acids. The germline V gene encodes CDR1 PRHDT and CDR2 FYEKMQ (reference sequence). Between the trimmed V and J ends, which lost 0 bases and 8 bases, there was a span of 23 bases.

V is TRBV15 and J is TRBJ1-5; D ambiguous. V was pared by 0 bases and J by 3 bases, with 18 bases between. Germline V gives CDR1 LNHNV, CDR2 YYDKDF (reference sequence). CDR3 size: 18 residues. For the CDR3, the DNA is TGTGCCACCAGCAGAGATCTAAACCGACGAAAGGACAATCAGCCCCAGCATTTT. Its translation: CATSRDLNRRKDNQPQHF.

Note on this clone: This sample includes further DNA sequences coding for the same CDR3. This chain connects TRBV10-3 to TRBJ1-5; D gene unclear. V lost 6 bases to trimming and J lost 4 bases, with 10 bases between them. This CDR3 has 13 residues. CDR1 and CDR2 from the germline V gene are ENHRY and SYGVKD. This CDR3 reads CAISAGSNQPQHF. The CDR3 DNA is TGTGCCATCAGCGCCGGGTCTAATCAGCCCCAGCATTTT.

This chain uses TRBV5-8 with TRBJ1-1, with unresolved D. V shed 1 base and J shed 7 bases, with 8 bases lying between them. The CDR3 contains 12 residues. Germline V gene data show CDR1 as SGHTS and CDR2 as YDEGEE. The CDR3 nucleotides read TGTGCCAGCAGCTTGCTAGGGCTTGAAGCTTTCTTT. Amino acid sequence: CASSLLGLEAFF.

V is TRBV27 and J is TRBJ2-2; TRBD1 matches at 9 bases. CDR1 is MNHEY and CDR2 is SMNVEV in the germline V gene (reference sequence). This CDR3 has 16 residues. Trimming took 6 bases from V and 9 from J; bases not matched to a gene: 14. The CDR3 bases are TGTGCCAGCAGGTTCCGGGACAGGGATGAATCAAGGGAGCTGTTTTTT. It specifies CASRFRDRDESRELFF.

The chain employs TRBV9 and TRBJ2-4, with 7 bases lining up with TRBD2. The CDR3 totals 16 residues. CDR1 is SGDLS and CDR2 is YYNGEE in the germline V gene. V lost 3 bases and J lost 0; bases outside the gene matches: 6. The CDR3 DNA is TGTGCCAGCAGCGCCCTGGGAGGGCTAGCCAAAAACATTCAGTACTTC. As protein: CASSALGGLAKNIQYF. Looking up the rest from reference TRBV9 and TRBJ2-4 gives the full variable domain: DSGVTQTPKHLITATGQRVTLRCSPRSGDLSVYWYQQSLDQGLQFLIQYYNGEERAKGNILERFSAQQFPDLHSELNLSSLELGDSALYFCASSALGGLAKNIQYFGAGTRLSVL.

The chain carries TRBV6-5 and TRBJ2-1; TRBD1 matches 11 bases. Germline V gives CDR1 MNHEY, CDR2 SVGAGI. The CDR3 totals 16 residues. V dropped 2 bases and J dropped 3; count of bases not matched to a gene: 3. The CDR3 nucleotides read TGTGCCAGCAGTTACGCCGGGACAGGGGGCTACAATGAGCAGTTCTTC. Its protein product is CASSYAGTGGYNEQFF.

This chain uses TRBV7-6 with TRBJ2-2; the D is unclear. CDR3 length equals 17 residues. Germline V CDR1 and CDR2: SGHVS, FNYEAQ. Trimming removed 1 base from V and 0 bases from J, with 12 bases in between. In DNA, the CDR3 is TGTGCCAGCAGCTTAGGGTCCCCCAGGTCGAACACCGGGGAGCTGTTTTTT. Translation gives CASSLGSPRSNTGELFF.

The V call is TRBV29-1, the J call TRBJ2-1; 13 bases fit TRBD2. Per the germline V gene, CDR1 is SQVTM and CDR2 is ANQGSEA. J was trimmed by 0 bases and V by 5 bases; bases with no gene match: 4. The CDR3 is made up of 16 amino acids. CDR3 bases: TGCAGCGTTCCCCGACTAGCGGGAGGCTCCTACAATGAGCAGTTCTTC. It yields the protein CSVPRLAGGSYNEQFF.

The CDR3 DNA is TGTGCCACCAGCCCCGTGAGACTAGCGGGAGGGCCCAATGAGCAGTTCTTC. This codes for CATSPVRLAGGPNEQFF. This chain uses TRBV15 with TRBJ2-1, with 14 bases aligning to TRBD2. After removal of 5 bases from V and 6 bases from J, the junction contained 9 bases not matched to a gene. Germline CDR1 and CDR2: LNHNV and YYDKDF (reference sequence). This CDR3 has 17 residues.